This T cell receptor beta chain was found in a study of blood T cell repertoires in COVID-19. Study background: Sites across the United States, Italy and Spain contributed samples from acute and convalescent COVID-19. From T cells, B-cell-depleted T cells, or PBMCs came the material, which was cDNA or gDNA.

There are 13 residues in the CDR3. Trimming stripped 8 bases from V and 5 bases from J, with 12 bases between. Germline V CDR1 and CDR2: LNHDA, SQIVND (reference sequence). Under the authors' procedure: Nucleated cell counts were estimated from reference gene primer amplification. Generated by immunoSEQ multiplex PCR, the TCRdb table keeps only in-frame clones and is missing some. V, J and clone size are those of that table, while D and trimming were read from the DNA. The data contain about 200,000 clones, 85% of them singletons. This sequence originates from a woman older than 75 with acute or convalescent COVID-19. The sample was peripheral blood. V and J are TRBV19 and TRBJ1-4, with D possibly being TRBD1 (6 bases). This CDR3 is CASADRINEKLFF. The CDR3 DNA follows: TGTGCCAGTGCCGACAGGATCAATGAAAAACTGTTTTTT. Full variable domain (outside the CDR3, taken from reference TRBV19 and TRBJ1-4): DGGITQSPKYLFRKEGQNVTLSCEQNLNHDAMYWYRQDPGQGLRLIYYSQIVNDFQKGDIAEGYSVSREKKESFPLTVTSAQKNPTAFYLCASADRINEKLFFGSGTQLSVL.